Listed below are T cell receptor beta chains from one sample, sequenced in a study of T cells in Graves' hyperthyroidism and ophthalmopathy. TCRdb recomputed calls from the multiplex PCR reads with MiXCR, one row per CDR3 protein. The data hold 550,000 to 700,000 distinct CDR3 sequences, with roughly 14% observed a single time. Sequencing was performed on blood. Receptor source: a woman between 40 and 55 years old with Graves' ophthalmopathy. Both conserved end residues are trimmed from each CDR3. Each record gives: V gene, D gene, CDR3 protein. D genes are given only for firm matches.

>TRBV6-2/TRBV6-3|-
ASSYGGGEQPQH
>TRBV7-9|-
ASSFGGGNSPLH
>TRBV19|-
ASSKGDQETQY
>TRBV4-3|-
ASSLIWASNQPQH
>TRBV4-2|-
ASSQRPGQVNTGELF
>TRBV11-2|-
ASSLGGGYYEQY
>TRBV20-1|TRBD2
SARKLAGLSYEQY
>TRBV5-1|TRBD2
ASSLISAGAYEQY
>TRBV19|-
ASSIEGQGGNQPQH
>TRBV12-3/TRBV12-4|-
ASSPVTMNTEAF
>TRBV30|-
AWSVLGRFSQETQY
>TRBV29-1|-
SVALKNTGELF
>TRBV10-2|-
ASSNTLQLMNTEAF
>TRBV3-1|-
ASSRDTATGELF
>TRBV10-3|TRBD2
AIRNSGREDTGELF
>TRBV10-3|-
AISEARGRGYGYT
>TRBV7-8|TRBD1
ASRLTGVSTDTQY